Following are 27 T cell receptor beta chains from one sample sequenced in a study of vaccination and CD4 T cells after COVID-19 (dated by TCRdb to the early 2020s). What these receptors recognize is not known. To prepare the library, PCR was applied. TCRdb shows the sequencer as Illumina iSeq 100. At the Johns Hopkins FTIC core, DNA from the cultured CD4+ T cells underwent TCR sequencing with the Oncomine TCR Beta short-read assay. The public reads were reanalyzed by TCRdb: fastp trimming at Q25, MiXCR alignment, in-frame beta chains only. Each entry merges the rows of one CDR3 protein and shows their most common DNA and genes. Here the sample has more than 12,000 distinct CDR3 sequences; roughly 74% occur a single time. The ten top clones hold roughly 8.8% of the sample. The treatment or condition label, read with the paper, signifies: approximately 9-day PBMC culture with coronavirus spike peptide pools or control peptides (ViraFEST assay).

The material was CD4+ T cells from blood, cultured in vitro, obtained after SARS-CoV-2 vaccination. These receptors were collected from a human donor who received a COVID-19 vaccine.

The J gene is TRBJ2-1, the V gene TRBV10-1, with D uncertain. Germline assignment: CDR1 WNHNN and CDR2 SYGVQD (reference sequence). V was pared by 0 bases and J by 6 bases, with 12 bases between. This CDR3 has 15 amino acids. CDR3 protein: CASSESTGVGNEQFF. Here the CDR3 DNA reads TGCGCCAGCAGTGAGTCGACTGGGGTCGGCAATGAGCAGTTCTTC.

The chain recombines TRBV6-1 with TRBJ2-3, with TRBD2 matching over 16 bases. The V segment lost 6 bases and the J segment 5 bases; nucleotides outside the gene matches: 8. The CDR3 covers 17 residues. Germline CDR1 MNHNS, CDR2 SASEGT. This CDR3 is CASRGTSGGAVQDTQYF. CDR3 nucleotides: TGTGCCAGCAGGGGGACTAGCGGGGGGGCCGTTCAAGATACGCAGTATTTT.

The chain employs TRBV7-3 and TRBJ2-3; 11 nucleotides match TRBD2. This CDR3 spans 19 amino acids. Trimming at V came to 2 bases and at J to 8 bases, leaving 18 bases not matched to a gene. Germline CDR1 SGHTA, CDR2 FQGTGA. For the CDR3, the DNA is TGTGCCAGCAGCTTACAGGGCTCTACTAGCGGGGGTCTCGCGGGTACGCAGTATTTT. Amino acid sequence: CASSLQGSTSGGLAGTQYF.

The V call is TRBV20-1, the J call TRBJ1-2; D is undetermined. This CDR3 comprises 13 residues. The germline V gene encodes CDR1 DFQATT and CDR2 SNEGSKA (reference sequence). Trimming stripped 0 bases from V and 2 bases from J, with 7 bases between. The DNA for the CDR3 is TGCAGTGCTAGAGACCAGGTCAACTATGGCTACACCTTC. Translating it yields CSARDQVNYGYTF.

This rearrangement joins TRBV20-1 to TRBJ1-6, with D maybe TRBD1 (5 bases). Germline loops: CDR1 DFQATT, CDR2 SNEGSKA (reference sequence). This CDR3 is built from 17 residues. Between the trimmed V and J ends, which lost 6 bases and 2 bases, there was a span of 20 bases. The chain's CDR3 is CSASGPRGFAYNSPLHF. CDR3 in DNA: TGCAGTGCAAGTGGCCCGCGGGGGTTCGCCTATAATTCACCCCTCCACTTT.

The V call is TRBV2, the J call TRBJ2-3; D not certain. Trimming stripped 0 bases from V and 2 bases from J, with 6 bases between. Germline-derived CDR1 and CDR2 are SNHLY and FYNNEI. The length of the CDR3 is 14 residues. In DNA, the CDR3 is TGTGCCAGCAGTGAAGCTGGCTTCACAGATACGCAGTATTTT. Its translation: CASSEAGFTDTQYF.

V and J are TRBV5-4 and TRBJ2-1, with D uncertain. V lost 5 bases and J 2 bases, leaving 14 bases between the germline ends. Per germline, CDR1 SGHNT and CDR2 YYREEE (reference sequence). The CDR3 extends over 15 amino acids. For the CDR3, the DNA is TGTGCCAGCAGTTTTGACAAATACACCTACAATGAGCAGTTCTTC. Translated: CASSFDKYTYNEQFF.

This rearrangement joins TRBV5-4 to TRBJ2-1; D gene ambiguous. Trimming pared 0 bases from V and 2 bases from J, leaving 15 bases between. The CDR3 is made up of 17 amino acids. CDR1 and CDR2 (germline): SGHNT, YYREEE (reference sequence). The CDR3 spells CASSLGQTRRPYNEQFF. For the CDR3, the DNA is TGTGCCAGCAGCTTGGGTCAGACTCGAAGACCCTACAATGAGCAGTTCTTC. Combining the CDR3 with reference TRBV5-4 and TRBJ2-1 gives the whole variable domain ETGVTQSPTHLIKTRGQQVTLRCSSQSGHNTVSWYQQALGQGPQFIFQYYREEENGRGNFPPRFSGLQFPNYSSELNVNALELDDSALYLCASSLGQTRRPYNEQFFGPGTRLTVL.

The J gene is TRBJ2-5, the V gene TRBV11-2, with D unresolved. CDR3 length: 14 residues. Between the trimmed V and J ends, which lost 1 base and 8 bases, there was a span of 14 bases. Germline CDR1 is SGHAT and CDR2 is FQNNGV. CDR3 region: CASSLGQPTGTQYF. CDR3 sequence (DNA): TGTGCCAGCAGCTTAGGGCAGCCGACGGGTACCCAGTACTTC.

This clonotype was seen just once. V gene TRBV27 combines with J gene TRBJ1-6; tentative D call: TRBD1 (5 bases). Trimming shortened V by 6 bases and J by 7 bases, and 19 bases separated the two germline ends. There are 16 residues in the CDR3. CDR1 and CDR2 (germline): MNHEY, SMNVEV (reference sequence). CDR3 region: CASRSLDSRGNSPLHF. As DNA, the CDR3 is TGTGCCAGCAGAAGTCTCGACAGCCGGGGCAATTCACCCCTCCACTTT.

The rearrangement joins TRBV7-2 to TRBJ1-1; the D gene is possibly TRBD1 (5 bases). V lost 5 bases to trimming and J lost 3 bases, with 16 bases between them. Germline V gives CDR1 SGHTA, CDR2 FQGNSA. CDR3 length: 15 residues. The CDR3 loop is CASSKDPAGDTEAFF. The DNA for the CDR3 is TGTGCCAGCAGCAAGGACCCGGCGGGGGACACTGAAGCTTTCTTT.

This clonotype has a single count. Germline and junction disagree at one end, which may indicate a read error. CDR3 bases: TGCGCCTGGAGCACCTTTCGGACAGGGTTTGAAAAACTGTTTTTT. This translates into CAWSTFRTGFEKLFF. This chain links TRBV30 with TRBJ1-4; 8 positions agree with TRBD1. Germline-derived CDR1 and CDR2 are GTSNPN and SVGIG (reference sequence). The CDR3 spans 15 residues.

The chain recombines TRBV12-3 or TRBV12-4 with TRBJ2-2, with D perhaps given as TRBD1 or TRBD2 (6 bases each). V dropped 6 bases and J dropped 5 bases, with 16 bases sitting between them. The CDR3 is 15 amino acids. The CDR3 loop reads CASSPMGGRTGELFF. The CDR3 bases are TGTGCCAGCAGCCCAATGGGGGGCAGGACCGGGGAGCTGTTTTTT.

The chain uses TRBV24-1 and TRBJ1-2; no clear D. Trimming took off 5 bases at V and 3 bases at J, with 24 bases between the two ends. The germline V gene has CDR1 KGHDR and CDR2 SFDVKD. There are 18 residues in the CDR3. In DNA form, the CDR3 reads TGTGCCACCAGTGGGAGTACGGGGAATCGGCATACAGACTATGGCTACACCTTC. This codes for CATSGSTGNRHTDYGYTF.

By proportion, this clonotype is large. The V and J genes are TRBV2 and TRBJ1-6; no definite D call. The length of the CDR3 is 12 residues. Germline lookup yields CDR1 SNHLY and CDR2 FYNNEI. V lost 5 bases and J lost 8, with 7 bases in between. The CDR3 is CASSSRDSPLHF. The DNA of the CDR3 is TGTGCCAGCAGTAGTCGTGATTCACCCCTCCACTTT.

The DNA for the CDR3 is TGTGCCAGCAGCGCCATCCTAGCGGGGGAGCAGTACTTC. Its translation is CASSAILAGEQYF. The genes are TRBV9 and TRBJ2-7; TRBD2 agrees at 9 bases. The CDR3 extends over 13 amino acids. The V gene end was trimmed by 3 bases and the J gene end by 7 bases; junction bases not matched to a gene: 5. Germline values: CDR1 SGDLS, CDR2 YYNGEE.

This rearrangement joins TRBV10-3 to TRBJ2-7; maybe TRBD2 (5 bases). Germline CDR1 reads ENHRY; CDR2 reads SYGVKD. The CDR3 runs 15 residues. V was clipped by 4 bases and J by 2 bases, with 15 bases between them. CDR3 residues: CAISVVRTSTYEQYF. CDR3 nucleotide sequence: TGTGCCATCAGTGTAGTACGGACTTCGACCTACGAGCAGTACTTC.

This chain links TRBV7-8 with TRBJ1-4; a possible D gene is TRBD1 (5 bases). Trimming took off 3 bases at V and 3 bases at J, with 11 bases between the two ends. CDR1 is SGHVS, CDR2 FQNEAQ, per germline. The CDR3 has 15 residues. The DNA of the CDR3 is TGTGCCAGCAGCTTGTCAGGGCTTGCTAATGAAAAACTGTTTTTT. Translating it yields CASSLSGLANEKLFF.

The chain recombines TRBV29-1 with TRBJ2-1, with 7 positions matching TRBD1. The CDR3 is 13 amino acids. J lost 6 bases, V lost 5 bases, and 7 bases had no gene match. Germline V gene lookup returns CDR1 SQVTM and CDR2 ANQGSEA. The CDR3 region is CSVSQGYSNEQFF. The CDR3 DNA is TGCAGCGTTTCACAGGGGTATTCCAATGAGCAGTTCTTC.

The chain is built from TRBV27 and TRBJ1-2; a possible D gene is TRBD1 (6 bases). This CDR3 spans 13 amino acids. Germline V gives CDR1 MNHEY, CDR2 SMNVEV (reference sequence). The V end lost 8 bases, the J end lost 0 bases, and 10 bases lay between the germline ends. The CDR3 DNA is TGTGCCAGCGGACGGACAGCTAACTATGGCTACACCTTC. It yields the protein CASGRTANYGYTF.

In its sample, this clonotype was seen once. The chain carries TRBV5-1 and TRBJ1-2; possible D gene TRBD1, 5 bases. CDR1 is SGHRS, CDR2 YFSETQ, per germline. This CDR3 spans 13 amino acids. V was cut by 0 bases and J by 8 bases, with 11 bases left in between. The CDR3 region has the DNA TGCGCCAGCAGCTTGGAGCTGGGGGGGGGCTACACCTTC. It is translated as CASSLELGGGYTF.

The rearrangement joins TRBV20-1 to TRBJ1-5; D call uncertain. Looked up from germline, CDR1 is DFQATT and CDR2 is SNEGSKA (reference sequence). The CDR3 length is 15 residues. Trimming left V 1 base short and J 2 bases short, with 12 bases between. This CDR3 reads CSARVTAVGNQPQHF. Written as DNA, the CDR3 is TGCAGTGCTAGAGTTACAGCCGTTGGCAATCAGCCCCAGCATTTT.

The chain has TRBV7-9 and TRBJ1-6; possibly TRBD1 for D (5 bases). The CDR3 contains 17 residues. V dropped 4 bases and J dropped 4 bases, with 17 bases sitting between them. Germline V gene data show CDR1 as SEHNR and CDR2 as FQNEAQ (reference sequence). The CDR3 DNA is TGTGCCAGCAGCTCGACCTCTAGTGGGGGGTATAATTCACCCCTCCACTTT. Protein product: CASSSTSSGGYNSPLHF.

This chain joins TRBV20-1 and TRBJ1-1; 12 bases are a match to TRBD1. The CDR3 is 15 residues long. Germline V gene data show CDR1 as DFQATT and CDR2 as SNEGSKA (reference sequence). With 2 bases clipped from V and 5 bases from J, the junction kept 6 bases outside the gene matches. CDR3 sequence reads: CSARMPGQGATEAFF. The CDR3 nucleotides are TGCAGTGCTAGAATGCCGGGACAGGGGGCGACTGAAGCTTTCTTT.

This clonotype has more than one count but fewer than ten. J is TRBJ1-2 and V is TRBV2; 7 bases align to TRBD1. Germline V CDR1 and CDR2: SNHLY, FYNNEI. The V gene end was trimmed by 2 bases and the J gene end by 6 bases; junction bases not matched to a gene: 6. The CDR3 covers 14 residues. The CDR3 here is CASSERRDSNGYTF. The CDR3 nucleotides are TGTGCCAGCAGTGAACGCCGGGACAGCAATGGCTACACCTTC.

The chain combines TRBV5-1 with TRBJ1-1, with a possible D match to TRBD1 (5 bases). The CDR3 spans 12 residues. Trimming stripped 4 bases from V and 3 bases from J, with 7 bases between. Germline V gene lookup returns CDR1 SGHRS and CDR2 YFSETQ. In DNA form, the CDR3 reads TGCGCCAGCAGCACCAGGGACACTGAAGCTTTCTTT. It specifies CASSTRDTEAFF. The full variable domain, in which reference TRBV5-1 and TRBJ1-1 provide the parts outside the CDR3, is KAGVTQTPRYLIKTRGQQVTLSCSPISGHRSVSWYQQTPGQGLQFLFEYFSETQRNKGNFPGRFSGRQFSNSRSEMNVSTLELGDSALYLCASSTRDTEAFFGQGTRLTVV.

The chain uses TRBV2 and TRBJ2-3, with a possible D match to TRBD1 (6 bases). The length of the CDR3 is 14 residues. Germline lookup yields CDR1 SNHLY and CDR2 FYNNEI. Trimming removed 4 bases at V and 0 bases at J, with 8 bases between. CDR3 region: CASSGTASTDTQYF. The CDR3 DNA is TGTGCCAGCAGTGGGACAGCTAGCACAGATACGCAGTATTTT.